The clone carrying this TCR beta chain was counted only a few times. Its antigen remains unidentified. CDR1 and CDR2 from the germline V gene are DFQATT and SNEGSKA (reference sequence). Trimming removed 5 bases from V and 3 bases from J; junction bases left unmatched: 9. CDR3 length equals 15 residues. Included in the TCR beta cDNA libraries were unique molecular identifiers. TCRdb reprocessed the PCR reads with MiXCR, giving one entry per CDR3 protein. There are roughly 700,000 distinct CDR3 sequences in the sample; 25% to 30% occur only once, and approximately 0.6% lies in the top ten. The data originate from a study of post-analysis software for immune sequencing data. Study-wide findings and caveats: Among multiple sclerosis patients, normalized Chao1 diversity was significantly below that of controls. Relative to controls, patients had a handful of TRBV segments at higher frequency, with TRBV5-6, TRBV5-1 and TRBV20-1 among these.

V usage is TRBV20-1 and J usage is TRBJ2-4; TRBD1 agrees at 8 bases. This sequence originates from a girl aged 10 to 17 with multiple sclerosis. The material sequenced was blood. The CDR3 here is CSAQDREWDKNIQYF. Written as DNA, the CDR3 is TGCAGTGCTCAGGACAGGGAATGGGACAAAAACATTCAGTACTTC.